The clone carrying this TCR beta chain was found a few times. Its specificity is not known. Trimming took 7 bases from V and 0 from J, leaving 13 bases between them. The CDR3 spans 15 residues. CDR1 and CDR2 from the germline V gene are MNHEY and SVGAGI. For TCR, cDNA came from 5'RACE template switching, which added a universal primer site and UMIs. TCRdb redid the calling of the 5' RACE reads with MiXCR, one entry per CDR3 protein. The sample lists roughly 260,000 distinct CDR3 sequences, over 10% occurring once. The sample originates from a study of T cells after yellow fever vaccination. Study-level points and caveats: Just a small share of clonotypes turned up in the CD4 compartment as well as the CD8 compartment.

This rearrangement joins TRBV6-5 to TRBJ2-1; weak D call: TRBD1 (7 bases). This clonotype was obtained from a man under 40 who received the YFV17D yellow fever vaccine. This specimen consisted of CD4+ T cells sorted from PBMCs, obtained 45 days after the yellow fever booster vaccination. In DNA, the CDR3 is TGTGCCAGCAAGGAGGGACAGAGCTCCTACAATGAGCAGTTCTTC. The encoded protein is CASKEGQSSYNEQFF.